The rows below give T cell receptor beta chains drawn from one sample of a study of cytomegalovirus exposure and HLA in healthy donors. Data came from immunoSEQ multiplex PCR; TCRdb stores just in-frame clones and leaves some out. The data show 220,000 or so clones, approximately 82% seen once. The sample was PBMCs. Source of these receptors: a male donor in good health and CMV-seronegative. Each CDR3 is given with its conserved first and last residue. Each record gives: CDR3 protein, clone size, V gene. Part of the rows lack a size; the others show once, few, many or a class for expanded clones.

CASSKEGDTEAFF NA TRBV2
CASSVGTGQAAFF NA TRBV11-2
CASSFVRNTGELFF NA TRBV5-1
CASRQTFTGMRYEQYF NA TRBV11-3
CASSWTSGGRLYEQYF NA TRBV7-8
CAWSIPDRPRKRAQYF few TRBV30
CASTRSGRGQETQYF NA TRBV14
CASSEPRGETQYF few TRBV25-1
CASSPRGGTEQYF NA TRBV11-1
CASSESRTRGQETQYF NA TRBV2
CASSSPDREMFF NA TRBV6-8
CASSLWGQGANEQFF NA TRBV7-8
CASSVGGPASRRTEAFF NA TRBV6-1
CASSLESSGFFEQFF NA TRBV11-2
CASSYSGGNEKLFF few TRBV6-5
CASSRAGGPGGTQFF NA TRBV4-1
CASSSSRLAGVPDTQYF NA TRBV7-9
CASSKQNTEAFF few TRBV5-1
CASSLLSGQGLGSPLHF NA TRBV7-6
CASSLAGPGQSYQPQHF NA TRBV7-8
CASSGTKSSTDTQYF NA TRBV2
CASSRTTRRGNTGELFF NA TRBV7-8
CASRRQRNTEAFF few TRBV25-1
CASSLALGGAYNEQFF once TRBV5-1
CAWSLMNPGIGANVLTF NA TRBV30
CASSLDGGDYGYTF NA TRBV11-2
CASSRTASTDTQYF NA TRBV7-6
CASSDRTGMNTEAFF few TRBV7-2
CASRGLPGVLTEAFF NA TRBV25-1
CASRVLGGEGGPDFETQYF once TRBV27
CASSTPGHKYNEQFF once TRBV14
CASSTPGDEQFF NA TRBV19
CASSLVMGFGGTDTQYF once TRBV5-1
CASRQGTGNYEQYF NA TRBV6-5
CATSRDLPLLAGGPTGELFF NA TRBV15
CATSRITPGAREQFF NA TRBV15
CAISEPLPNYGYTF NA TRBV10-3
CASSLAAGTNDEQFF few TRBV7-9
CAISGTSFSNEQFF NA TRBV10-3
CASSSPMGGDKSGTEAFF few TRBV28
CASKDRAAGNEKLFF few TRBV27
CASSPRQGNQPQHF NA TRBV5-6
CASSNRDFYEQYF NA TRBV11-2
CASSPRPAGQETQYF NA TRBV4-2
CASSLGRAEVGELFF NA TRBV7-9
CASSMRQGADTQYF few TRBV2
CASSLVSGGETQYF NA TRBV7-6
CASSVEAGATGELFF once TRBV9
CASSLDPRGSSYGYTF NA TRBV5-4
CASSLVGGRGETQYF NA TRBV7-6
CASSRGRLGSYNEQFF NA TRBV5-1
CASSQVGTSGSSYNEQFF NA TRBV4-1
CASVTTFSGNEKLFF once TRBV25-1
CASSETGEEPQHF NA TRBV2
CASSQQDLTSGDYNEQFF once TRBV4-1
CASRDRDRITDTQYF NA TRBV19